One and the same sample provided the 21 T cell receptor beta chains below, sequenced in a study of response to subunit inactivated influenza vaccine. TCRdb reprocessed the RT-PCR reads with MiXCR, giving one entry per CDR3 protein. Among under 800,000 distinct CDR3 sequences listed, roughly 14% were seen once. The source material was PBMCs from blood, sampled 14 days before vaccination. The receptors derive from a man aged 45-60 years who received an inactivated influenza vaccine.

The rearrangement uses TRBV5-1 and TRBJ2-2; D is unresolved. The germline V gene has CDR1 SGHRS and CDR2 YFSETQ. The CDR3 loop spans 15 amino acids. V lost 5 bases and J 3 bases, leaving 14 bases between the germline ends. The CDR3 DNA follows: TGCGCCAGCAGAACGGCGCCCCTGGACACCGGGGAGCTGTTTTTT. Its protein product is CASRTAPLDTGELFF.

This clonotype was observed many times. The gene calls are TRBV10-3 and TRBJ2-1; D might be TRBD1 (6 bases). CDR1 is ENHRY and CDR2 is SYGVKD in the germline V gene. Trimming shortened V by 3 bases and J by 2 bases, and 11 bases separated the two germline ends. The CDR3 covers 15 residues. DNA of the CDR3: TGTGCCATCAGTGACCGACAGGTAACCTACAATGAGCAGTTCTTC. This sequence encodes CAISDRQVTYNEQFF.

The V and J genes are TRBV5-6 and TRBJ2-7, with D tentatively TRBD2 (6 bases). The V end lost 0 bases, the J end lost 3 bases, and 22 bases lay between the germline ends. Germline V gene data show CDR1 as SGHDT and CDR2 as YYEEEE. The length of the CDR3 is 18 residues. The CDR3 DNA is TGTGCCAGCAGCTTGGCCGTTCTGCTGGGTAGCGGATACTACGAGCAGTACTTC. Residues: CASSLAVLLGSGYYEQYF.

The sample holds many counts of this clonotype. The V call is TRBV6-2 or TRBV6-3, the J call TRBJ2-2, with D possibly being TRBD1 or TRBD2 (5 bases each). CDR3 length: 12 amino acids. V lost 7 bases, J lost 7 bases, and 10 bases lay in between. The V gene's germline CDR1 is MNHEY and CDR2 SVGEGT. CDR3 in amino acids: CASTRGDGELFF. The CDR3 region has the DNA TGTGCCAGCACGAGAGGGGACGGGGAGCTGTTTTTT.

V and J are TRBV24-1 and TRBJ2-5; no reliable D call. The CDR3 contains 13 residues. Germline V gene lookup returns CDR1 KGHDR and CDR2 SFDVKD. V was trimmed by 3 bases and J by 7 bases, leaving 11 bases between them. CDR3 nucleotide sequence: TGTGCCACCAGTGATGCCCGGCTCGGGACCCAGTACTTC. Translated: CATSDARLGTQYF.

Only a few counts were recorded for this clonotype. This chain links TRBV7-2 with TRBJ2-5; D remains ambiguous. Germline CDR1 is SGHTA and CDR2 is FQGNSA. The CDR3 loop spans 14 amino acids. V was cut by 3 bases and J by 5 bases, with 13 bases left in between. CDR3 region: CASSFALGVETQYF. DNA of the CDR3: TGTGCCAGCAGCTTCGCGCTAGGTGTGGAGACCCAGTACTTC.

This clonotype was recorded a few times. The V gene is TRBV10-2, the J gene TRBJ2-2, with D tentatively TRBD1 (5 bases). Germline values: CDR1 WSHSY, CDR2 SAAADI. This CDR3 is built from 13 residues. Trimming removed 7 bases from V and 7 bases from J, with 13 bases in between. The CDR3 nucleotides are TGCGCCAGCATGGTAGGGGCGGTCGGGGAGCTGTTTTTT. Amino acid sequence: CASMVGAVGELFF.

There are a few counts of this clonotype. The chain joins TRBV28 to TRBJ2-7, with D perhaps TRBD1 or TRBD2 (6 bases each). This CDR3 contains 15 residues. Germline V gene sequence: CDR1 MDHEN, CDR2 SYDVKM. Trimming pared 1 base from V and 5 bases from J, leaving 15 bases between. CDR3 sequence reads: CASSLFRGLGHEQYF. CDR3 nucleotides: TGTGCCAGCAGTTTATTCAGGGGACTTGGCCACGAGCAGTACTTC.

The chain employs TRBV19 and TRBJ2-6, with 10 bases aligning to TRBD1. The CDR3 sequence is 17 residues long. In germline, CDR1 is LNHDA, CDR2 SQIVND (reference sequence). V gave up 3 bases and J gave up 3 bases; unmatched junction bases: 5. The CDR3 here is CASSIGQGVGGANVLTF. In DNA, the CDR3 is TGTGCCAGTAGTATCGGACAGGGGGTCGGTGGGGCCAACGTCCTGACTTTC.

The chain employs TRBV15 and TRBJ2-1, with TRBD2 matching 8 bases. After removal of 1 base from V and 7 bases from J, the junction contained 3 bases not matched to a gene. The CDR3 runs to 14 residues. Germline V gene lookup returns CDR1 LNHNV and CDR2 YYDKDF (reference sequence). CDR3 sequence: CATSRGLANNEQFF. CDR3 bases: TGTGCCACCAGCAGAGGACTAGCGAATAATGAGCAGTTCTTC.

A few counts support this clonotype. The chain employs TRBV20-1 and TRBJ2-7; D unclear. Trimming shortened V by 6 bases and J by 0 bases, and 12 bases separated the two germline ends. The CDR3 contains 13 residues. The germline gives CDR1 DFQATT, CDR2 SNEGSKA (reference sequence). CDR3 region: CSAEQISSYEQYF. In DNA, the CDR3 is TGCAGTGCGGAACAGATATCCTCCTACGAGCAGTACTTC.

The J gene is TRBJ1-5, the V gene TRBV7-2; TRBD1 agrees at 7 bases. Trimming at V came to 5 bases and at J to 3 bases, leaving 13 bases not matched to a gene. Germline loops: CDR1 SGHTA, CDR2 FQGNSA. The length of the CDR3 is 17 residues. CDR3 amino acids: CASSPSRGDRTNQPQHF. The CDR3, as DNA: TGTGCCAGCAGCCCCTCCAGGGGGGACAGAACCAATCAGCCCCAGCATTTT.

This clonotype showed up many times. The V call is TRBV27, the J call TRBJ2-6; no reliable D call. This CDR3 spans 16 amino acids. Germline lookup yields CDR1 MNHEY and CDR2 SMNVEV (reference sequence). Trimming removed 0 bases at V and 0 bases at J, with 6 bases between. In nucleotides, the CDR3 is TGTGCCAGCAGTTTATCGTGGGTCTCTGGGGCCAACGTCCTGACTTTC. Its protein is CASSLSWVSGANVLTF.

In its sample, this clonotype was seen a few times. The chain uses TRBV5-1 and TRBJ2-1; no clear D. Germline V lookup: CDR1 SGHRS, CDR2 YFSETQ. The CDR3 runs 15 residues. Trimming took off 0 bases at V and 7 bases at J, with 14 bases between the two ends. As DNA, the CDR3 is TGCGCCAGCAGCTTGGGGCCTAGAAGCCAGAATGAGCAGTTCTTC. Translating it yields CASSLGPRSQNEQFF. The full variable domain, rest sourced from reference TRBV5-1 and TRBJ2-1, is KAGVTQTPRYLIKTRGQQVTLSCSPISGHRSVSWYQQTPGQGLQFLFEYFSETQRNKGNFPGRFSGRQFSNSRSEMNVSTLELGDSALYLCASSLGPRSQNEQFFGPGTRLTVL.

This chain links TRBV7-2 with TRBJ2-3; TRBD2 aligns across 7 bases. This CDR3 is built from 14 residues. Germline CDR1 is SGHTA and CDR2 is FQGNSA. The V and J ends lost 6 bases and 0 bases, in that order; junction bases with no gene match: 3. CDR3 DNA sequence: TGTGCCAGCAGGCTAGCGGTTAGCACAGATACGCAGTATTTT. As protein: CASRLAVSTDTQYF.

The V and J genes are TRBV20-1 and TRBJ2-1, with 12 nucleotides matching TRBD2. This CDR3 has 17 amino acids. Losses at the gene ends were 3 bases for V and 8 bases for J; bases not matched to a gene: 14. CDR1 is DFQATT, CDR2 SNEGSKA, per germline (reference sequence). CDR3 amino acids: CSASPLLLAGGRDEQFF. CDR3 bases: TGCAGTGCTAGTCCCCTCCTACTAGCGGGGGGCCGTGATGAGCAGTTCTTC.

The rearrangement links TRBV6-2 or TRBV6-3 to TRBJ2-1, with 9 bases lining up with TRBD1. After removal of 3 bases from V and 9 bases from J, the junction contained 6 bases not matched to a gene. This CDR3 is built from 14 residues. Germline CDR1 reads MNHEY; CDR2 reads SVGEGT. The CDR3 DNA is TGTGCCAGCAGTTATCCGACAGGGGGAGTTGAGCAGTTCTTC. Its translation is CASSYPTGGVEQFF.

This rearrangement joins TRBV6-5 to TRBJ2-7, with D perhaps given as TRBD1 or TRBD2 (6 bases each). The CDR3 has 12 amino acids. V lost 3 bases to trimming and J lost 9 bases, with 12 bases between them. CDR1 MNHEY and CDR2 SVGAGI come from the germline V gene. CDR3 sequence reads: CASSYGGGAQYF. CDR3 coding DNA: TGTGCCAGCAGTTATGGGGGCGGGGCGCAGTACTTC.

The chain has TRBV6-5 and TRBJ1-6; D remains ambiguous. In germline, CDR1 is MNHEY, CDR2 SVGAGI. Trimming left V 2 bases short and J 7 bases short, with 12 bases between. The CDR3 runs 15 residues. CDR3 nucleotides: TGTGCCAGCAGTTACATCGGGGTCGGGAATTCACCCCTCCACTTT. Its translation is CASSYIGVGNSPLHF.

V and J are TRBV20-1 and TRBJ2-5, with D perhaps TRBD2 (5 bases). The CDR3 is made up of 15 amino acids. Trimming shortened V by 5 bases and J by 5 bases, and 21 bases separated the two germline ends. Germline V gene lookup returns CDR1 DFQATT and CDR2 SNEGSKA (reference sequence). The CDR3 loop is CSAPERPNRRETQYF. The CDR3 nucleotides are TGCAGTGCTCCGGAGCGGCCGAACCGCCGGGAGACCCAGTACTTC.

This clonotype was observed a few times. This chain links TRBV7-2 with TRBJ2-5, with TRBD2 matching 8 bases. The ends lost 1 base at V and 5 bases at J; junction bases unmatched: 6. CDR1 and CDR2 from the germline V gene are SGHTA and FQGNSA. The CDR3 is made up of 15 amino acids. CDR3 amino acids: CASSLGGRKGETQYF. The CDR3 bases are TGTGCCAGCAGCTTAGGCGGGAGGAAAGGGGAGACCCAGTACTTC.